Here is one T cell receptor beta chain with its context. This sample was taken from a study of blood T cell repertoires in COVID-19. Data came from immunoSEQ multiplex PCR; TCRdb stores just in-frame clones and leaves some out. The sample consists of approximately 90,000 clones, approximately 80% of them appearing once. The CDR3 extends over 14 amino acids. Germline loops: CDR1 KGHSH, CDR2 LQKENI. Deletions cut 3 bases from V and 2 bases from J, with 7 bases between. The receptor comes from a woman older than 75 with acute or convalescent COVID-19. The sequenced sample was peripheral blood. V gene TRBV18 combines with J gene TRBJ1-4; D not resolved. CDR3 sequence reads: CASSPWQTNEKLFF. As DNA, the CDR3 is TGTGCCAGCTCACCGTGGCAGACTAATGAAAAACTGTTTTTT. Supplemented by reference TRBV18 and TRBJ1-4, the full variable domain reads NAGVMQNPRHLVRRRGQEARLRCSPMKGHSHVYWYRQLPEEGLKFMVYLQKENIIDESGMPKERFSAEFPKEGPSILRIQQVVRGDSAAYFCASSPWQTNEKLFFGSGTQLSVL.